A single sample is the source of the 26 T cell receptor beta chains below, sequenced in a study of CD8 T cells in ankylosing spondylitis. Study-level findings and limits: In ankylosing spondylitis blood, a motif of seven to nine highly homologous TCR beta variants appeared characteristic.

TCRdb recomputed calls from the 5' RACE reads with MiXCR, one row per CDR3 protein. The sample has around 140,000 distinct CDR3 sequences, roughly 18% seen once. The antigens for these receptors are not known. Material for sequencing was blood, either unsorted or a sorted T cell fraction (not recorded which). These receptors all stem from a male donor with ankylosing spondylitis.

This clonotype was observed a handful of times. This chain links TRBV10-3 with TRBJ2-1; the D gene is possibly TRBD2 (5 bases). V lost 6 bases and J 2 bases, leaving 14 bases between the germline ends. The CDR3 contains 15 residues. CDR1 ENHRY and CDR2 SYGVKD come from the germline V gene. CDR3 sequence (DNA): TGTGCCATCAGGGGAGACGTGGTGGCCTACAATGAGCAGTTCTTC. Its protein is CAIRGDVVAYNEQFF.

V is TRBV5-1 and J is TRBJ2-1; D unresolved. Germline CDR1 is SGHRS and CDR2 is YFSETQ. Trimming took 0 bases from V and 2 from J, leaving 12 bases between them. The CDR3 length is 16 residues. The CDR3 DNA reads as TGCGCCAGCAGCTTGGTGTGGGCGCAGACCTACAATGAGCAGTTCTTC. Protein sequence: CASSLVWAQTYNEQFF. Full variable domain (remainder filled in from reference TRBV5-1 and TRBJ2-1): KAGVTQTPRYLIKTRGQQVTLSCSPISGHRSVSWYQQTPGQGLQFLFEYFSETQRNKGNFPGRFSGRQFSNSRSEMNVSTLELGDSALYLCASSLVWAQTYNEQFFGPGTRLTVL.

This chain links TRBV9 with TRBJ2-1; no reliable D call. V lost 3 bases to trimming and J lost 0 bases, with 10 bases between them. The CDR3 is made up of 15 amino acids. Germline V gene lookup returns CDR1 SGDLS and CDR2 YYNGEE. This chain's CDR3 is CASSEGTISYNEQFF. CDR3 sequence (DNA): TGTGCCAGCAGCGAGGGAACAATCTCCTACAATGAGCAGTTCTTC.

This chain links TRBV24-1 with TRBJ1-5; maybe TRBD1 (6 bases). Germline values: CDR1 KGHDR, CDR2 SFDVKD. The V and J ends lost 3 bases and 3 bases respectively, with 8 bases between them. This CDR3 is 14 amino acids long. The CDR3 DNA reads as TGTGCCACCAGTGATCGGACAGTCAATCAGCCCCAGCATTTT. Translating it yields CATSDRTVNQPQHF.

The chain links TRBV27 to TRBJ1-2, with TRBD1 as a possible D gene (5 bases). Per germline, CDR1 MNHEY and CDR2 SMNVEV (reference sequence). Trimming shortened V by 10 bases and J by 4 bases, and 13 bases separated the two germline ends. The CDR3 consists of 12 residues. The CDR3 sequence is CATKRGLYGYTF. CDR3 in DNA: TGTGCCACCAAACGGGGCCTCTATGGCTACACCTTC.

This chain links TRBV7-9 with TRBJ2-7; the match to TRBD2 covers 8 bases. V dropped 5 bases and J dropped 3; count of bases not matched to a gene: 12. Germline values: CDR1 SEHNR, CDR2 FQNEAQ (reference sequence). This CDR3 comprises 16 residues. For the CDR3, the DNA is TGTGCCAGCAGCCGCTCGGCGGGGCGGGAGGTCTACGAGCAGTACTTC. Protein: CASSRSAGREVYEQYF. Full variable domain (rest looked up from reference TRBV7-9 and TRBJ2-7): DTGVSQNPRHKITKRGQNVTFRCDPISEHNRLYWYRQTLGQGPEFLTYFQNEAQLEKSRLLSDRFSAERPKGSFSTLEIQRTEQGDSAMYLCASSRSAGREVYEQYFGPGTRLTVT.

The CDR3 sequence: CASSPTVAGTEAFF. The CDR3 DNA reads TGTGCCAGCTCACCGACAGTTGCGGGCACTGAAGCTTTCTTT. The chain is built from TRBV18 and TRBJ1-1, with a possible D match to TRBD1 (5 bases). V was shortened by 3 bases and J by 4 bases, with 12 bases between the two germline ends. The CDR3 runs 14 residues. Germline V gene lookup returns CDR1 KGHSH and CDR2 LQKENI.

The chain couples TRBV11-2 to TRBJ1-5, with D unresolved. In germline, CDR1 is SGHAT, CDR2 FQNNGV. The CDR3 runs 17 residues. Trimming pared 0 bases from V and 1 base from J, leaving 13 bases between. Written as DNA, the CDR3 is TGTGCCAGCAGCTTAGATTGGGCCATGGGAAGCAATCAGCCCCAGCATTTT. Its protein product is CASSLDWAMGSNQPQHF.

The rearrangement uses TRBV2 and TRBJ2-5; 8 bases agree with TRBD2. The germline V gene encodes CDR1 SNHLY and CDR2 FYNNEI. Trimming cost V 7 bases and J 10 bases; bases outside gene matches: 11. The CDR3 is 13 residues long. CDR3 loop: CASTSGLVGIQYF. DNA for the CDR3: TGTGCCAGCACTTCGGGACTAGTGGGGATCCAGTACTTC.

The chain links TRBV7-9 to TRBJ2-7; D is possibly TRBD1 (5 bases). The CDR3 is 11 residues long. Germline V gene sequence: CDR1 SEHNR, CDR2 FQNEAQ (reference sequence). V was shortened by 7 bases and J by 6 bases, with 10 bases between the two germline ends. Here the CDR3 reads CASTYRGEQYF. CDR3 in DNA: TGTGCCAGCACCTATAGGGGCGAGCAGTACTTC.

This clonotype was observed a handful of times. The chain employs TRBV20-1 and TRBJ2-1; D is perhaps TRBD2 (5 bases). In germline, CDR1 is DFQATT, CDR2 SNEGSKA (reference sequence). Trimming left V 5 bases short and J 5 bases short, with 13 bases between. The CDR3 loop spans 13 amino acids. Here the CDR3 reads CSALAFNNNEQFF. The CDR3 DNA follows: TGCAGTGCTCTAGCTTTCAACAACAATGAGCAGTTCTTC.

This clonotype was counted between two and nine times. The rearrangement joins TRBV14 to TRBJ2-7; tentatively, D is TRBD1 (7 bases). Germline CDR1 is SGHDN and CDR2 is FVKESK. This CDR3 spans 16 amino acids. V gave up 4 bases and J gave up 0 bases, with 16 bases separating them. The CDR3 nucleotides are TGTGCCAGCAGCCGACAGGGAGGTGGGGTCTCCTACGAGCAGTACTTC. It yields the protein CASSRQGGGVSYEQYF. The whole variable domain, filled in from reference TRBV14 and TRBJ2-7, reads EAGVTQFPSHSVIEKGQTVTLRCDPISGHDNLYWYRRVMGKEIKFLLHFVKESKQDESGMPNNRFLAERTGGTYSTLKVQPAELEDSGVYFCASSRQGGGVSYEQYFGPGTRLTVT.

This clonotype has more than one count but fewer than ten. The rearrangement uses TRBV6-1 and TRBJ2-7; no clear D. The CDR3 length is 13 residues. V was clipped by 10 bases and J by 0 bases, with 13 bases between them. CDR1 MNHNS and CDR2 SASEGT come from the germline V gene. In DNA, the CDR3 is TGTGCCACCCGAGCGCCAAGCTCCTACGAGCAGTACTTC. It specifies CATRAPSSYEQYF.

The sample holds many counts of this clonotype. The chain links TRBV5-6 to TRBJ1-6; D not resolved. Germline CDR1 is SGHDT and CDR2 is YYEEEE. V was cut by 0 bases and J by 0 bases, with 13 bases left in between. CDR3 length equals 18 residues. DNA of the CDR3: TGTGCCAGCAGCTTGGTTGGCAGCAGATACTCCTATAATTCACCCCTCCACTTT. It encodes CASSLVGSRYSYNSPLHF.

V usage is TRBV20-1 and J usage is TRBJ1-2; weak D call: TRBD1 (6 bases). CDR3 length: 13 residues. The germline V gene encodes CDR1 DFQATT and CDR2 SNEGSKA (reference sequence). Trimming took 0 bases from V and 7 from J, leaving 12 bases between them. The CDR3 DNA follows: TGCAGTGCTAGAGACCAGACAGGTCTTGGCTACACCTTC. This translates into CSARDQTGLGYTF.

This clonotype has just a few counts. The CDR3 loop reads CSARGGEGGITEAFF. The CDR3 DNA sequence: TGCAGTGCTAGGGGGGGCGAAGGAGGAATCACTGAAGCTTTCTTT. The genes are TRBV20-1 and TRBJ1-1, with TRBD1 as a possible D gene (6 bases). Trimming removed 3 bases at V and 4 bases at J, with 18 bases between. Per germline, CDR1 DFQATT and CDR2 SNEGSKA (reference sequence). The CDR3 consists of 15 residues.

This clonotype has a handful of counts. The rearrangement uses TRBV12-3 or TRBV12-4 and TRBJ2-1, with D possibly matching TRBD2 (6 bases). This CDR3 spans 16 amino acids. Trimming cost V 4 bases and J 5 bases, with 18 bases left between them. Written as DNA, the CDR3 is TGTGCCAGCAGTTACGGGACTCCCAACGTCGACAATGAGCAGTTCTTC. This gives the protein CASSYGTPNVDNEQFF.

The chain is built from TRBV10-2 and TRBJ1-6, with 7 bases that match TRBD1. V lost 8 bases and J lost 5; bases outside the gene matches: 6. Per germline, CDR1 WSHSY and CDR2 SAAADI. The CDR3 runs 14 residues. DNA for the CDR3: TGCGCCAGCCATCGGGACAGAAATAATTCACCCCTCCACTTT. This gives the protein CASHRDRNNSPLHF.

This clonotype was detected many times. The chain uses TRBV6-2 or TRBV6-3 and TRBJ2-1, with 14 positions matching TRBD2. Unmatched junction bases numbered 5, after V lost 8 bases and J lost 8 bases. This CDR3 spans 14 amino acids. Germline CDR1 reads MNHEY; CDR2 reads SVGEGT. CDR3 in amino acids: CASLGLAGEYEQFF. CDR3 sequence (DNA): TGTGCCAGCCTGGGACTAGCGGGAGAGTATGAGCAGTTCTTC.

V is TRBV19 and J is TRBJ1-3, with 8 bases matching TRBD1. V was pared by 9 bases and J by 0 bases, with 7 bases of the junction left unmatched. The CDR3 loop spans 15 amino acids. Per the germline V gene, CDR1 is LNHDA and CDR2 is SQIVND (reference sequence). The CDR3 sequence is CASWDRLDSGNTIYF. DNA for the CDR3: TGTGCCAGCTGGGACAGGTTAGACTCTGGAAACACCATATATTTT. The whole variable domain, remainder taken from reference TRBV19 and TRBJ1-3, is DGGITQSPKYLFRKEGQNVTLSCEQNLNHDAMYWYRQDPGQGLRLIYYSQIVNDFQKGDIAEGYSVSREKKESFPLTVTSAQKNPTAFYLCASWDRLDSGNTIYFGEGSWLTVV.

This clonotype has a handful of counts. The chain recombines TRBV28 with TRBJ2-5; the match to TRBD1 covers 8 bases. V lost 7 bases to trimming and J lost 4 bases; unmatched junction nucleotides: 8. Germline V CDR1 and CDR2: MDHEN, SYDVKM. The CDR3 has 14 amino acids. CDR3 in DNA: TGTGCCAGCAAGGAGAACGACAGGGGAGAGACCCAGTACTTC. The encoded protein is CASKENDRGETQYF.

CDR3 nucleotide sequence: TGCGCCAGCAGGCAGGGTTGGAACACTGAAGCTTTCTTT. It specifies CASRQGWNTEAFF. This chain connects TRBV10-2 to TRBJ1-1, with D maybe TRBD1 (5 bases). The CDR3 runs to 13 residues. In germline, CDR1 is WSHSY, CDR2 SAAADI. V gave up 6 bases and J gave up 1 base, with 9 bases separating them.

The chain uses TRBV19 and TRBJ1-5; 9 positions match TRBD1. The CDR3 is made up of 14 amino acids. Germline V gene data show CDR1 as LNHDA and CDR2 as SQIVND (reference sequence). Trimming cost V 1 base and J 7 bases; bases outside gene matches: 2. The CDR3 region has the DNA TGTGCCAGTAGTATAGGGACAGGGGCCCAGCCCCAGCATTTT. This encodes CASSIGTGAQPQHF.

To note about this clonotype: Just one base apart from a much larger clone, this may be a read error. This chain uses TRBV12-3 or TRBV12-4 with TRBJ2-7, with D unclear. CDR3 size: 13 residues. The CDR3 nucleotides read TGTGTCAGCAGTTTAGCATCCAGGTACGAGCAGTACTTC. Its translation: CVSSLASRYEQYF.

V and J are TRBV19 and TRBJ2-2, with 9 positions matching TRBD2. This CDR3 is 16 amino acids long. Germline values: CDR1 LNHDA, CDR2 SQIVND (reference sequence). The V gene end was trimmed by 3 bases and the J gene end by 3 bases; junction bases not matched to a gene: 5. CDR3 coding DNA: TGTGCCAGTAGTATGGGTCTAGCGGGATACACCGGGGAGCTGTTTTTT. Translated, it gives CASSMGLAGYTGELFF.

This clonotype was seen more than once but under ten times. V usage is TRBV28 and J usage is TRBJ1-2; 7 nucleotides match TRBD1. Trimming cost V 5 bases and J 2 bases; bases outside gene matches: 5. The CDR3 loop spans 14 amino acids. Per germline, CDR1 MDHEN and CDR2 SYDVKM. In DNA, the CDR3 is TGTGCCAGCAGTGCGCCGGGACAGAACTATGGCTACACCTTC. Protein product: CASSAPGQNYGYTF.